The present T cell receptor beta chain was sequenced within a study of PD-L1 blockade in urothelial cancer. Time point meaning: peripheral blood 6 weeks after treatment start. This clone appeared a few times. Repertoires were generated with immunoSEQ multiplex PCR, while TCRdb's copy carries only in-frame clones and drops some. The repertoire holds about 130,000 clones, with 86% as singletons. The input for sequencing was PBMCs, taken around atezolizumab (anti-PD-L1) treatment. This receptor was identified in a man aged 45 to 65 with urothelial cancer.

This chain's CDR3 is CASSSGERDTEAFF. CDR3 bases: TGTGCCAGCAGCAGCGGGGAGAGGGACACTGAAGCTTTCTTT. This chain connects TRBV5-4 to TRBJ1-1; no reliable D call. The CDR3 sequence is 14 residues long. CDR1 is SGHNT and CDR2 is YYREEE in the germline V gene (reference sequence). The germline V and J ends were trimmed by 4 bases and 3 bases, with 13 bases remaining between them.